These T cell receptor beta chains were read from a single sample in a study of OX40 agonist ivuxolimab in advanced cancers. The repertoire was sequenced with immunoSEQ multiplex PCR; TCRdb's copy has only in-frame clones and lacks some. The profile covers under 20,000 clones, with 75% to 80% appearing a single time and roughly 15% taken by the ten largest. Sequencing was performed on CD4+ or CD8+ T cells sorted from blood, taken in a trial of the OX40 agonist ivuxolimab. These receptors were taken from an adult with an advanced solid tumor such as melanoma, head and neck, liver or kidney cancer. CDR3s include the opening cysteine and the closing phenylalanine or tryptophan. D genes are given only for firm matches. Clone size is stated in some rows and not others, as once, few, many or a class when expanded.

>TRBV7-2|TRBJ1-4|NA|NA
CASSLDMFSEKLFF
TGTGCCAGCAGCTTAGACATGTTTAGCGAAAAACTGTTTTTT
>TRBV27|TRBJ2-3|NA|NA
CASSSDTYTDTQYF
TGTGCCAGCAGTTCCGATACTTACACAGATACGCAGTATTTT
>TRBV10-1|TRBJ2-3|NA|NA
CASSEDGGVTDTQYF
TGCGCCAGCAGTGAGGACGGAGGGGTCACAGATACGCAGTATTTT
>TRBV4-2|TRBJ2-3|once|TRBD2
CASSQESERDDSTDTQYF
TGTGCCAGCAGCCAAGAGTCTGAGCGGGATGATAGCACAGATACGCAGTATTTT
>TRBV5-1|TRBJ2-7|NA|NA
CASSLEGRASDEEQYF
TGCGCCAGCAGCTTGGAGGGGCGGGCTAGCGACGAGGAGCAGTACTTC
>TRBV18|TRBJ1-5|NA|NA
CASSLQGGQPQHF
TGTGCCAGCTCACTACAGGGTGGTCAGCCCCAGCATTTT
>TRBV5-6|TRBJ2-2|NA|NA
CASSWTVNTGELFF
TGTGCCAGCAGCTGGACAGTGAACACCGGGGAGCTGTTTTTT
>TRBV27|TRBJ2-5|NA|TRBD2
CASSRLAGGRGAETQYF
TGTGCCAGCAGTCGACTAGCGGGAGGCCGGGGTGCGGAGACCCAGTACTTC
>TRBV28|TRBJ1-4|NA|NA
CASSLQQGFTNEKLFF
TGTGCCAGCAGTTTACAACAGGGATTTACTAATGAAAAACTGTTTTTT
>TRBV20-1|TRBJ1-1|NA|NA
CSVEDSPRAFF
TGCAGTGTTGAAGACAGCCCTCGGGCTTTCTTT
>TRBV4-3|TRBJ2-7|few|TRBD1
CASSQGTGLNIGEQYF
TGCGCCAGCAGCCAAGGGACAGGGCTTAATATCGGCGAGCAGTACTTC
>TRBV7-3|TRBJ2-7|NA|TRBD2
CASSSLAGVPYEQYF
TGTGCCAGCAGCTCTCTAGCGGGAGTCCCCTACGAGCAGTACTTC
>TRBV5-1|TRBJ2-4|NA|NA
CASSLEGLGGEGNIQYF
TGCGCCAGCAGCTTGGAAGGCTTGGGTGGGGAAGGAAACATTCAGTACTTC
>TRBV5-1|TRBJ2-7|NA|TRBD2
CASSWTSGSTGEQYF
TGCGCCAGCAGCTGGACTAGCGGGAGTACGGGCGAGCAGTACTTC
>TRBV10-3|TRBJ1-3|NA|NA
CAISEPGRGGNTIYF
TGTGCCATCAGTGAACCAGGGAGAGGAGGAAACACCATATATTTT
>TRBV5-6|TRBJ1-6|NA|NA
CASSLIAGINSASPLHF
TGTGCCAGCAGCTTGATAGCAGGGATAAATTCAGCTTCACCCCTCCACTTT
>TRBV6-1|TRBJ2-1|few|TRBD1
CASSRTGQGADEQFF
TGTGCCAGCAGCAGAACTGGACAGGGGGCTGATGAGCAGTTCTTC
>TRBV19|TRBJ1-2|NA|NA
CASSMMDGATNYGYTF
TGTGCCAGTAGTATGATGGATGGGGCGACGAACTATGGCTACACCTTC
>TRBV19|TRBJ1-1|NA|NA
CASSLLGTRTEAFF
TGTGCCAGTAGCCTGCTTGGGACGAGGACTGAAGCTTTCTTT
>TRBV5-4|TRBJ2-5|NA|TRBD2
CASSRSSGRVRETQYF
TGTGCCAGCAGCAGAAGTAGCGGGAGGGTCCGGGAGACCCAGTACTTC
>TRBV19|TRBJ1-5|NA|NA
CASRQGMSWSNQPQHF
TGTGCCAGTAGACAGGGAATGAGTTGGAGCAATCAGCCCCAGCATTTT
>TRBV20-1|TRBJ2-3|NA|NA
CSAWGTDTQYF
TGCAGTGCGTGGGGCACAGATACGCAGTATTTT
>TRBV7-6|TRBJ2-1|NA|NA
CASTQGTGMIPYNEQFF
TGTGCCAGCACCCAAGGGACCGGAATGATCCCCTACAATGAGCAGTTCTTC
>TRBV27|TRBJ2-1|NA|TRBD2
CASSPLAGVEQFF
TGTGCCAGCAGTCCTCTAGCGGGAGTTGAGCAGTTCTTC
>TRBV7-6|TRBJ2-4|NA|NA
CASSDLSGAVKNIQYF
TGTGCCAGCAGTGACCTGTCGGGGGCGGTCAAAAACATTCAGTACTTC
>TRBV19|TRBJ1-1|NA|NA
CASRRQSLFNTEAFF
TGTGCCAGTAGGCGGCAGAGTCTTTTTAACACTGAAGCTTTCTTT
>TRBV28|TRBJ2-7|once|NA
CASSQPRSYVQYF
TGTGCCAGCAGTCAACCGCGGTCGTACGTGCAGTACTTC
>TRBV6-5|TRBJ1-2|once|NA
CASSYSNRAKGGYTF
TGTGCCAGCAGTTACTCGAACAGGGCTAAGGGTGGCTACACCTTC
>TRBV11-3|TRBJ2-1|NA|NA
CASSLYSSRDYNEQFF
TGTGCCAGCAGCTTGTATAGTAGCAGAGATTACAATGAGCAGTTCTTC
>TRBV2|TRBJ2-1|NA|NA
CASSGPAGEQFF
TGTGCCAGCAGTGGACCGGCGGGGGAGCAGTTCTTC
>TRBV4-2|TRBJ2-7|NA|TRBD1
CASSQEIQGADSYEQYF
TGTGCCAGCAGCCAAGAAATTCAGGGGGCAGATAGCTACGAGCAGTACTTC
>TRBV11-2|TRBJ1-2|NA|TRBD1
CASSPYPGTGRVYGYTF
TGTGCCAGCAGCCCCTACCCCGGGACAGGGAGGGTCTATGGCTACACCTTC
>TRBV5-1|TRBJ2-3|NA|NA
CASSGLAAPDTQYF
TGCGCCAGCAGTGGGCTCGCGGCACCTGATACGCAGTATTTT
>TRBV23-1|TRBJ1-6|NA|TRBD1
CASSNPFQQGYNSPLHF
TGCGCCAGCTCCAACCCCTTTCAACAGGGGTATAATTCACCCCTCCACTTT
>TRBV19|TRBJ1-1|NA|NA
CASSNSMNTEAFF
TGTGCCAGTAGTAATAGCATGAACACTGAAGCTTTCTTT
>TRBV18|TRBJ2-5|NA|NA
CASSPPRGETQYF
TGTGCCAGCTCACCACCCAGGGGAGAGACCCAGTACTTC
>TRBV20-1|TRBJ2-3|NA|NA
CSALLVDTQYF
TGCAGTGCCCTATTAGTGGATACGCAGTATTTT
>TRBV7-6|TRBJ2-5|NA|NA
CASSSPQGGGETQYF
TGTGCCAGCAGCTCGCCCCAGGGTGGAGGCGAGACCCAGTACTTC
>TRBV7-2|TRBJ2-7|NA|TRBD2
CASSPSETSREQYF
TGTGCCAGCAGCCCCTCCGAGACTAGCAGAGAGCAGTACTTC
>TRBV2|TRBJ1-1|once|TRBD1
CASTRQGTGDLAGEAFF
TGTGCCAGCACCAGACAAGGGACAGGGGATCTGGCTGGTGAAGCTTTCTTT